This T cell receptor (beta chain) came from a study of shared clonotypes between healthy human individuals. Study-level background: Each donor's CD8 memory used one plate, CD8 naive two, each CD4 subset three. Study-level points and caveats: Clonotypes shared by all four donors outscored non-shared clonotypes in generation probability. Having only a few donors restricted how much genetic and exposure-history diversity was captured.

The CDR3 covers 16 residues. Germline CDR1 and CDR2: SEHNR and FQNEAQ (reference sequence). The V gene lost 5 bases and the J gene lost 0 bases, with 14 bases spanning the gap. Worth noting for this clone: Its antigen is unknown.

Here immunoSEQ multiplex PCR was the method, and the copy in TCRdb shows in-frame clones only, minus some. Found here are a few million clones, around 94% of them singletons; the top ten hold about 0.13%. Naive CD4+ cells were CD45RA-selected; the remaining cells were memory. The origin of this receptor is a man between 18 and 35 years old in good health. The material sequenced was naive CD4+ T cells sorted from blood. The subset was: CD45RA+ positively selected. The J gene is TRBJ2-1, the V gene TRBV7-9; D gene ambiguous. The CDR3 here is CASSPRWASSYNEQFF. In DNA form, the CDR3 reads TGTGCCAGCAGCCCCAGGTGGGCTAGCTCCTACAATGAGCAGTTCTTC.